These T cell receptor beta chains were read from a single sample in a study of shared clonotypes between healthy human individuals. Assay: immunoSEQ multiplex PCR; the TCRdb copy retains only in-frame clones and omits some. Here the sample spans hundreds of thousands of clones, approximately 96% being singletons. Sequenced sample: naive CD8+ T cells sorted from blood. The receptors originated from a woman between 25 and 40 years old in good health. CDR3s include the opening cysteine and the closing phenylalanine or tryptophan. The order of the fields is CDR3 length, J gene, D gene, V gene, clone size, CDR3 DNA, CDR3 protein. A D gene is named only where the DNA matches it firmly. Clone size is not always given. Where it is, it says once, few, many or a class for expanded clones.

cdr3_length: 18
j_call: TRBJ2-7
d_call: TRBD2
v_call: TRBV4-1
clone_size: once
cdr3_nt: TGCGCCAGCAGCCAAGAGGGACTAGCGGGAGCCATGGTCTACGAGCAGTACTTC
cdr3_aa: CASSQEGLAGAMVYEQYF

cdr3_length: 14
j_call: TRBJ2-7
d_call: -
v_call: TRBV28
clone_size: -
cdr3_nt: TGTGCCAGCAGCCTGATGGGGGGCGCCTACGAGCAGTACTTC
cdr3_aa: CASSLMGGAYEQYF

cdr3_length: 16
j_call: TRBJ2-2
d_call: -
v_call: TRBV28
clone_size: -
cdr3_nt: TGTGCCAGCAGTCCGGTCATCGTCCCGAACACCGGGGAGCTGTTTTTT
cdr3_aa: CASSPVIVPNTGELFF

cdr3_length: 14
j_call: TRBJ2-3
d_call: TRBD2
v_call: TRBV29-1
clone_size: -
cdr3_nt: TGCAGCGTTGGCAGCGGGAGGGTCCCAGATACGCAGTATTTT
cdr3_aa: CSVGSGRVPDTQYF

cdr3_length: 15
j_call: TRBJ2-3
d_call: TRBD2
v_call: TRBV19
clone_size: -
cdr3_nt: TGTGCCAGTAGTATATTCGCGGGAGGGTCAGATACGCAGTATTTT
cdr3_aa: CASSIFAGGSDTQYF

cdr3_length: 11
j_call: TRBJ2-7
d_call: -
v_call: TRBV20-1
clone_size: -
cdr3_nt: TGCAGTGCTAGAGTACTGGGCGAGCAGTACTTC
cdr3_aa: CSARVLGEQYF

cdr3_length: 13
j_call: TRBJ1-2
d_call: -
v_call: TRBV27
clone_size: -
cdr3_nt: TGTGCCAGCAGACCCCCCCGGGGGGTTGGCTACACCTTC
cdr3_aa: CASRPPRGVGYTF

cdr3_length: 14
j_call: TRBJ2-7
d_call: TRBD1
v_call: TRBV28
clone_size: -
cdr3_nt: TGTGCCAGCAGTTTAGTCGGGACAGACTACGAGCAGTACTTC
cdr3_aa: CASSLVGTDYEQYF

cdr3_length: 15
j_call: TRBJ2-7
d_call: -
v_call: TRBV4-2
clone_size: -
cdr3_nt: TGTGCCAGCAGCCAAGAATTAGGCACTTCCTACGAGCAGTACTTC
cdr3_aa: CASSQELGTSYEQYF

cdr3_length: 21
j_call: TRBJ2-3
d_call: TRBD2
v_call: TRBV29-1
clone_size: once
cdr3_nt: TGCAGCGTTGATTCGACTCTAAATGGACTAGCGGGAGGGCCGGGAACAGATACGCAGTATTTT
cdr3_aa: CSVDSTLNGLAGGPGTDTQYF

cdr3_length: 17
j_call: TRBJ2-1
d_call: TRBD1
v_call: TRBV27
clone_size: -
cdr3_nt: TGTGCCAGCAGTTCCTCAAGGACAGGGGGCCTTTACAATGAGCAGTTCTTC
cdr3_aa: CASSSSRTGGLYNEQFF

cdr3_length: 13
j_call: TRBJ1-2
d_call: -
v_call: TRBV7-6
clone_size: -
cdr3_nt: TGTGCCAGCAGCCCAAGGGGTGGGGAGGGCTACACCTTC
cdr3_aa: CASSPRGGEGYTF

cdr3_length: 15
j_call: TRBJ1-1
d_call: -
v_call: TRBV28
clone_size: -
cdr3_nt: TGTGCCAGCAGTTTTAATCTACAGCTGAACACTGAAGCTTTCTTT
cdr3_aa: CASSFNLQLNTEAFF

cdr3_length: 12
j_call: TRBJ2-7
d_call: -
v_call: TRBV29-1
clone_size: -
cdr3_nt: TGCAGCGTTGGTTCAACAGCCTACGAGCAGTACTTC
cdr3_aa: CSVGSTAYEQYF

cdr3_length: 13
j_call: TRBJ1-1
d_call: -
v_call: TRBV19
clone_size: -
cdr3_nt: TGTGCCAGTAGCTTGACACCGAACACTGAAGCTTTCTTT
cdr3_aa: CASSLTPNTEAFF

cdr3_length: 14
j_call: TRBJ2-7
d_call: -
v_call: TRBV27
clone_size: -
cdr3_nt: TGTGCCAGCAGTTTAGGGTTGCCCTCCTACGAGCAGTACTTC
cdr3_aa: CASSLGLPSYEQYF

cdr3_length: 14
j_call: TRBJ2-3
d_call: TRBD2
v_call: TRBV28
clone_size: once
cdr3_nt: TGTGCAACAACTAGCGGGAGGGTGACAGATACGCAGTATTTT
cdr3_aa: CATTSGRVTDTQYF

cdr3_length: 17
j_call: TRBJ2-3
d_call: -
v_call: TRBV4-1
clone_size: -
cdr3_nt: TGCGCCAGCAGCCAAGATGGCGGAGGAAAGAACACAGATACGCAGTATTTT
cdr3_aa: CASSQDGGGKNTDTQYF

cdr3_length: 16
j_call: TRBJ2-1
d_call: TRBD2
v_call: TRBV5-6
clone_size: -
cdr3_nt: TGTGCCAGCCGCCTCTTGGGGGAAACTAGCGATAATGAGCAGTTCTTC
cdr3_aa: CASRLLGETSDNEQFF

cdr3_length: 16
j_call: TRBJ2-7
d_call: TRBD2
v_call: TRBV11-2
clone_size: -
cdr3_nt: TGTGCCAGCAGCTCCCAACTAGCGGGGCTGATATACGAGCAGTACTTC
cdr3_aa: CASSSQLAGLIYEQYF

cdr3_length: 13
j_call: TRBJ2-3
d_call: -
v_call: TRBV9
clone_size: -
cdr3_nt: TGTGCCAGCAGCGTAGGAGTAGGAGATACGCAGTATTTT
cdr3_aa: CASSVGVGDTQYF

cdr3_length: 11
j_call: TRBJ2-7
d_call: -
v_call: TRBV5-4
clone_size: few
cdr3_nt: TGTGCCAGCAGCTCTTCCTACGAGCAGTACTTC
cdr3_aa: CASSSSYEQYF

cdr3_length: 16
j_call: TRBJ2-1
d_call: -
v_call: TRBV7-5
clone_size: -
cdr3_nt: TGTGTCAGAAGCTTATATCCGGGACAGACATACAATGAGCAGTTCTTC
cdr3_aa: CVRSLYPGQTYNEQFF

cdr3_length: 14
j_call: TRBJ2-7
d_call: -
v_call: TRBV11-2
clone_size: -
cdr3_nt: TGTGCCAGCAGCTTAGGCGGAGGCAACTACGAGCAGTACTTC
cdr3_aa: CASSLGGGNYEQYF

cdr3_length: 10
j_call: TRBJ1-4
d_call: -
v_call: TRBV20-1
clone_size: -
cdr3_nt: TGCAGTGTTCGTAATGAAAAACTGTTTTTT
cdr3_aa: CSVRNEKLFF

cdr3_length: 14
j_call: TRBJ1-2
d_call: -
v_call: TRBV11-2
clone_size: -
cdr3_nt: TGTGCCAGCAGCTTGGAATACGGTGACTATGGCTACACCTTC
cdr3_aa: CASSLEYGDYGYTF

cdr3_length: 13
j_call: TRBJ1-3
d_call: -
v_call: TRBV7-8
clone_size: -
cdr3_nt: TGTGCCAGCGAGTCCGCATTTGGAAACACCATATATTTT
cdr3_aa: CASESAFGNTIYF

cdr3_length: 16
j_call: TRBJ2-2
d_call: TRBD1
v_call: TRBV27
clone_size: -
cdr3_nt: TGTGCCAGCAGTTCGGGGACAGGGGCTGTTACCGGGGAGCTGTTTTTT
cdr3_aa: CASSSGTGAVTGELFF